The clone carrying this T cell receptor beta chain was seen at least ten times. Its target is not known. Time point here: pre-sensitization, week 0. Noted treatment: therapeutic diphenylcyclopropenone sensitization with weekly scalp DPC. It was from unfractionated whole blood that total RNA was extracted. This CDR3 region has 12 residues. Trimming left V 1 base short and J 4 bases short, with 7 bases between. Germline V gives CDR1 DFQATT, CDR2 SNEGSKA (reference sequence). TCRdb redid the calling of the RACE reads with MiXCR, one entry per CDR3 protein. In the table there are about 380,000 distinct CDR3 sequences, 5.1% of which are singletons. These data are taken from a study of human T cells and chemical hapten exposure. Whole-study results and caveats: Expanded TCRs created a significantly greater count of big CDR3 similarity clusters than controls did.

The rearrangement joins TRBV20-1 to TRBJ1-2; tentative D call: TRBD1 (5 bases). The source was whole blood, collected in connection with sensitization to the hapten diphenylcyclopropenone (DPC). The sequence was collected from a woman aged 45-60 years with alopecia areata. Some clones in this sample may be carry-over from other donors' samples. CDR3 coding DNA: TGCAGTGCTAGAGGGCAGGGCTATGGCTACACCTTC. Translating it yields CSARGQGYGYTF.